This TCR beta chain comes out of a study of cytomegalovirus exposure and HLA in healthy donors. Background on the study: Among the approximately 400 donors who were genotyped, 81% fell in the genetic ancestry cluster that is associated with self-reported Caucasian donors.

Both 60 Vbeta primers and 13 Jbeta primers went into the PCR. The method was immunoSEQ multiplex PCR; TCRdb's version includes in-frame clones alone and lacks a portion of them. The sample includes about 58,000 clones. Regarding the study as a whole: A link between a missense DCLRE1C variant and TCR beta V- and J-gene trimming emerged from a later analysis.

These donors, healthy bone marrow donors, were studied. Despite likely unrecorded immune exposures, the donors were nominally healthy at the time of sampling. A remark on this clone: Its antigen is unknown.

Sequencing input: PBMCs. The TCR comes from a young woman in good health and CMV-seronegative.

CDR3 in amino acids: CASSQRQKQGYEQYF. The CDR3 DNA reads as TGCGCCAGCAGCCAACGACAAAAACAGGGATACGAGCAGTACTTC. This chain connects TRBV4-1 to TRBJ2-7, with a possible D match to TRBD1 (6 bases). Germline assignment: CDR1 MGHRA and CDR2 YSYEKL. V gave up 2 bases and J gave up 4 bases, with 15 bases separating them. The CDR3 is made up of 15 amino acids.